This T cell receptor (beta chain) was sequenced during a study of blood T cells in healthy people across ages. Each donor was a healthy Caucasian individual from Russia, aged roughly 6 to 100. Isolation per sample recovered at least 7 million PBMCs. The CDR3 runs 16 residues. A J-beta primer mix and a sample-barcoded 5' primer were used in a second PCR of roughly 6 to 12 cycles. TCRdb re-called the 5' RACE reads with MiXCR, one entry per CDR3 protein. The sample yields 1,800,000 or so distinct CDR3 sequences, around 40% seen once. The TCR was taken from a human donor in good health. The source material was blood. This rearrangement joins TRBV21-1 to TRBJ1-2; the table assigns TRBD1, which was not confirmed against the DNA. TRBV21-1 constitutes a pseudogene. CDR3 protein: CASSKCPHRGPYGYTF. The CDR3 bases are TGTGCCAGCAGCAAATGCCCCCACAGGGGGCCTTATGGCTACACCTTC.